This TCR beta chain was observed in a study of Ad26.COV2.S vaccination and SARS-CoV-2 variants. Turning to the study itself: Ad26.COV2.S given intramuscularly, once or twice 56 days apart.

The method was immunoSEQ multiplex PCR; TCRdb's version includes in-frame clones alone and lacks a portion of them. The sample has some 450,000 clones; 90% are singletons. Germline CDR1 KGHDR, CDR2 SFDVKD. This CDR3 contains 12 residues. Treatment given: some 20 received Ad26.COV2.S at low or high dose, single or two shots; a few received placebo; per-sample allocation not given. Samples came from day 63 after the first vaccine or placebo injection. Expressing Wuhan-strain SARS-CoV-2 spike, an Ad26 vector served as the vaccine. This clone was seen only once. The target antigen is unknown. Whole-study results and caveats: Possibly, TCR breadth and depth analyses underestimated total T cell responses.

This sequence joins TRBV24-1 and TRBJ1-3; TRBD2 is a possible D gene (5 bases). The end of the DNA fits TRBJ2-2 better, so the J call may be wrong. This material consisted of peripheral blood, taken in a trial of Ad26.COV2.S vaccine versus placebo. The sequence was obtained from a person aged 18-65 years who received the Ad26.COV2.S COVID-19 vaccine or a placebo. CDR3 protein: CATRESTGELFF. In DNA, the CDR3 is TGTGCCACCCGGGAAAGCACCGGGGAGCTGTTTTTT.